A single sample gave rise to the 24 T cell receptor beta chains below, sequenced in a study of cytomegalovirus exposure and HLA in healthy donors (dated 2017 in TCRdb). Library method: the immunoSEQ multiplex PCR assay. A mixture of 60 forward primers for TCR Vbeta segments and 13 reverse primers for TCR Jbeta segments was used in the multiplex PCR. The clones in this table, taken by TCRdb from immuneACCESS, are in-frame only. Not every clone is retained; where verified, under half of the shortfall comes from an unresolved V gene, and the cause of the rest is unknown. The sample table records 55,000 to 75,000 clones; 55% to 75% of these occur just once. 17% of the sample belongs to the ten largest clones. The sample taken for sequencing was PBMCs. Source of these receptors: a man between 40 and 49 years old in good health and CMV-seropositive.

The chain joins TRBV29-1 to TRBJ1-2, with D unresolved. Trimming cost V 1 base and J 5 bases, with 17 bases left between them. Germline CDR1 is SQVTM and CDR2 is ANQGSEA. The CDR3 contains 15 residues. The CDR3 reads CSVEVIGLSRYGYTF. CDR3 DNA sequence: TGCAGCGTTGAAGTAATCGGACTATCACGGTATGGCTACACCTTC.

This clone was found once. V is TRBV9 and J is TRBJ2-3, with TRBD2 identical over 10 bases. The CDR3 is made up of 19 amino acids. Germline trimming cut 3 bases from V and 0 bases from J; bases unmatched to any gene: 13. Germline CDR1 and CDR2: SGDLS and YYNGEE. CDR3 DNA sequence: TGTGCCAGCAGCGCCTATTCCCGTCTTAGCGGGGGGAGCACAGATACGCAGTATTTT. The encoded protein is CASSAYSRLSGGSTDTQYF.

This clone was seen only a few times. V usage is TRBV16 and J usage is TRBJ2-7; maybe TRBD1 (5 bases). Germline CDR1 and CDR2: KGHSY and FQNENV. The CDR3 is 12 residues long. V dropped 4 bases and J dropped 4 bases, with 8 bases sitting between them. CDR3 nucleotide sequence: TGTGCCAGCAGCCCCCAGGGTTACGAGCAGTACTTC. Amino acids: CASSPQGYEQYF.

This chain joins TRBV4-3 and TRBJ2-5, with a possible D match to TRBD2 (5 bases). This CDR3 has 14 residues. Germline V gene data show CDR1 as LGHNA and CDR2 as YSLEER. Trimming shortened V by 0 bases and J by 5 bases, and 10 bases separated the two germline ends. The CDR3 sequence: CASSQDPGSETQYF. The CDR3 region has the DNA TGCGCCAGCAGCCAAGATCCGGGGTCGGAGACCCAGTACTTC.

This sequence joins TRBV7-3 and TRBJ2-1; TRBD2 agrees at 8 bases. Trimming removed 5 bases from V and 12 bases from J; junction bases left unmatched: 15. CDR1 SGHTA and CDR2 FQGTGA come from the germline V gene. This CDR3 comprises 15 residues. The CDR3 sequence: CASSKTGTRSEGQFF. The DNA of the CDR3 is TGTGCCAGCAGCAAGACCGGGACTAGGTCGGAGGGGCAGTTCTTC.

The chain uses TRBV7-9 and TRBJ2-2; 9 nucleotides agree with TRBD2. This CDR3 has 16 amino acids. With 4 bases clipped from V and 2 bases from J, the junction kept 5 bases outside the gene matches. Germline CDR1 reads SEHNR; CDR2 reads FQNEAQ (reference sequence). The DNA of the CDR3 is TGTGCCAGCAGCTCCGCGGGGGGGAGAAACACCGGGGAGCTGTTTTTT. Translated: CASSSAGGRNTGELFF.

The chain has TRBV7-9 and TRBJ1-1, with D maybe TRBD1 (5 bases). The CDR3 is made up of 12 amino acids. Looked up from germline, CDR1 is SEHNR and CDR2 is FQNEAQ (reference sequence). The ends were cut back, 6 bases at V and 5 bases at J, with 10 bases in the middle. The chain's CDR3 is CASRWGETEAFF. The CDR3 DNA reads TGTGCCAGCAGGTGGGGGGAAACTGAAGCTTTCTTT. Together with reference TRBV7-9 and TRBJ1-1, the CDR3 gives the full variable domain: DTGVSQNPRHKITKRGQNVTFRCDPISEHNRLYWYRQTLGQGPEFLTYFQNEAQLEKSRLLSDRFSAERPKGSFSTLEIQRTEQGDSAMYLCASRWGETEAFFGQGTRLTVV.

This chain joins TRBV6-4 and TRBJ2-1; 10 nucleotides line up with TRBD1. The CDR3 length is 19 residues. CDR1 is MRHNA and CDR2 is SNTAGT in the germline V gene. J gave up 0 bases and V 6 bases, and 14 bases lay outside the gene matches. The CDR3 reads CASSGWGQGLLRSYNEQFF. The CDR3 nucleotides read TGTGCCAGCAGCGGGTGGGGACAGGGGTTATTACGCTCCTACAATGAGCAGTTCTTC.

In the case of this clone: One end of the junction fails to match germline, which may point to a read error. The chain uses TRBV30 and TRBJ1-5; D perhaps matches TRBD1 (6 bases). Germline CDR1 is GTSNPN and CDR2 is SVGIG (reference sequence). There are 15 residues in the CDR3. CDR3 protein: CAWSVKGVLNQLQHF. The CDR3 DNA sequence: TGTGCCTGGAGTGTAAAGGGGGTACTGAATCAGCTCCAGCATTTT.

The V and J genes are TRBV5-1 and TRBJ2-1; D gene unclear. The V gene's germline CDR1 is SGHRS and CDR2 YFSETQ. The V gene lost 0 bases and the J gene lost 9 bases, with 16 bases spanning the gap. There are 15 residues in the CDR3. CDR3 protein: CASSLGRHTSIEQFF. Here the CDR3 DNA reads TGCGCCAGCAGCTTGGGCAGGCACACCAGCATTGAGCAGTTCTTC. Using reference TRBV5-1 and TRBJ2-1 for the parts outside the CDR3, the full variable domain is KAGVTQTPRYLIKTRGQQVTLSCSPISGHRSVSWYQQTPGQGLQFLFEYFSETQRNKGNFPGRFSGRQFSNSRSEMNVSTLELGDSALYLCASSLGRHTSIEQFFGPGTRLTVL.

The chain employs TRBV11-2 and TRBJ1-6; D not certain. CDR1 and CDR2 (germline): SGHAT, FQNNGV. Trimming removed 6 bases at V and 7 bases at J, with 4 bases between. The length of the CDR3 is 11 residues. The CDR3 loop reads CASSQNSPLHF. CDR3 in DNA: TGTGCCAGCAGTCAAAATTCACCCCTCCACTTT.

V usage is TRBV30 and J usage is TRBJ2-1; D call uncertain. CDR1 GTSNPN and CDR2 SVGIG come from the germline V gene (reference sequence). The ends were cut back, 4 bases at V and 2 bases at J, with 18 bases in the middle. The CDR3 covers 16 residues. DNA for the CDR3: TGTGCCTGGACCGTAGAGCCGGTCAATACCTACAATGAGCAGTTCTTC. Protein: CAWTVEPVNTYNEQFF.

V is TRBV7-2 and J is TRBJ2-2; the D is unclear. Trimming shortened V by 1 base and J by 1 base, and 4 bases separated the two germline ends. The germline V gene has CDR1 SGHTA and CDR2 FQGNSA. There are 14 residues in the CDR3. The CDR3 bases are TGTGCCAGCAGCTTAGACGGGAACACCGGGGAGCTGTTTTTT. The encoded protein is CASSLDGNTGELFF.

The CDR3 sequence: CASSAGTGVEKLFF. DNA of the CDR3: TGTGCCAGCAGTGCCGGGACAGGGGTGGAAAAACTGTTTTTT. The rearrangement links TRBV2 to TRBJ1-4; TRBD1 aligns across 10 bases. CDR1 is SNHLY and CDR2 is FYNNEI in the germline V gene. J gave up 8 bases and V 4 bases, and 4 bases lay outside the gene matches. The length of the CDR3 is 14 residues.

The chain uses TRBV19 and TRBJ1-2; D perhaps matches TRBD1 (5 bases). The CDR3 has 14 residues. V lost 8 bases and J lost 7, with 20 bases in between. The V gene's germline CDR1 is LNHDA and CDR2 SQIVND (reference sequence). The CDR3 DNA is TGTGCCAGTTTTGCCGGGGGGTTAGGAAGTGGCTACACCTTC. Translation gives CASFAGGLGSGYTF.

The genes are TRBV9 and TRBJ2-2; the D is unclear. CDR3 length: 16 residues. Trimming pared 0 bases from V and 0 bases from J, leaving 9 bases between. CDR1 and CDR2 from the germline V gene are SGDLS and YYNGEE. CDR3 DNA sequence: TGTGCCAGCAGCGTAGCCCCCGCGGCGAACACCGGGGAGCTGTTTTTT. Its protein product is CASSVAPAANTGELFF.

Only a few counts were recorded for this clone. The V gene is TRBV19, the J gene TRBJ1-2; TRBD1 matches at 11 bases. The germline CDR1 and CDR2 sequences are LNHDA and SQIVND (reference sequence). The CDR3 runs 13 residues. J was trimmed by 7 bases and V by 10 bases; bases with no gene match: 8. The CDR3: CAIRDRGKSGYTF. CDR3 DNA: TGTGCCATCCGGGACAGGGGGAAGTCTGGCTACACCTTC.

This clone appeared a few times. The chain joins TRBV6-5 to TRBJ1-2; TRBD1 aligns across 7 bases. This CDR3 is built from 14 residues. The germline gives CDR1 MNHEY, CDR2 SVGAGI. Losses at the gene ends were 5 bases for V and 5 bases for J; bases not matched to a gene: 8. The chain's CDR3 is CASSEGAGGYGYTF. Here the CDR3 DNA reads TGTGCCAGCAGTGAAGGGGCAGGGGGGTATGGCTACACCTTC.

The chain has TRBV29-1 and TRBJ1-2; 8 bases agree with TRBD1. Trimming removed 6 bases from V and 3 bases from J; junction bases left unmatched: 6. The CDR3 contains 13 residues. Germline CDR1 SQVTM, CDR2 ANQGSEA. In nucleotides, the CDR3 is TGCAGCGTCGGACAGGGTGGTGACTATGGCTACACCTTC. Translating gives CSVGQGGDYGYTF.

This chain uses TRBV18 with TRBJ2-7; D remains ambiguous. V lost 1 base and J 1 base, leaving 8 bases between the germline ends. There are 14 residues in the CDR3. CDR1 and CDR2 (germline): KGHSH, LQKENI. In DNA form, the CDR3 reads TGTGCCAGCTCACCACAGTCCCTATCCTACGAGCAGTACTTC. Amino acids: CASSPQSLSYEQYF.

The sample holds a few counts of this clone. The chain is built from TRBV7-9 and TRBJ1-3, with a weak D call TRBD1 (5 bases). Trimming left V 5 bases short and J 4 bases short, with 27 bases between. Germline CDR1 is SEHNR and CDR2 is FQNEAQ (reference sequence). This CDR3 has 19 amino acids. CDR3 region: CASSRPPSDSPRWGNTIYF. In DNA form, the CDR3 reads TGTGCCAGCAGCCGCCCCCCGTCCGACAGCCCAAGATGGGGAAACACCATATATTTT.

This chain uses TRBV30 with TRBJ2-7; D not resolved. V dropped 2 bases and J dropped 4 bases, with 12 bases sitting between them. CDR3 length: 13 amino acids. Germline CDR1 is GTSNPN and CDR2 is SVGIG (reference sequence). CDR3 DNA sequence: TGTGCCTGGAGTTCCCCGGTCGGTTACGAGCAGTACTTC. It yields the protein CAWSSPVGYEQYF.

This CDR3 is CAIRSGTGSARTGELFF. CDR3 nucleotide sequence: TGTGCCATCAGATCCGGGACAGGGTCTGCCCGCACCGGGGAGCTGTTTTTT. V is TRBV10-3 and J is TRBJ2-2, with 9 bases matching TRBD1. With 6 bases clipped from V and 4 bases from J, the junction kept 12 bases outside the gene matches. CDR1 and CDR2 from the germline V gene are ENHRY and SYGVKD. The CDR3 loop spans 17 amino acids.

This clone was observed a few times. V usage is TRBV6-5 and J usage is TRBJ1-1; D not resolved. The length of the CDR3 is 13 residues. Germline V gene lookup returns CDR1 MNHEY and CDR2 SVGAGI. V shed 0 bases and J shed 10 bases, with 12 bases lying between them. CDR3 DNA sequence: TGTGCCAGCAGTTACTCGGCGGAGGTGTCAGCTTTCTTT. Translation gives CASSYSAEVSAFF.